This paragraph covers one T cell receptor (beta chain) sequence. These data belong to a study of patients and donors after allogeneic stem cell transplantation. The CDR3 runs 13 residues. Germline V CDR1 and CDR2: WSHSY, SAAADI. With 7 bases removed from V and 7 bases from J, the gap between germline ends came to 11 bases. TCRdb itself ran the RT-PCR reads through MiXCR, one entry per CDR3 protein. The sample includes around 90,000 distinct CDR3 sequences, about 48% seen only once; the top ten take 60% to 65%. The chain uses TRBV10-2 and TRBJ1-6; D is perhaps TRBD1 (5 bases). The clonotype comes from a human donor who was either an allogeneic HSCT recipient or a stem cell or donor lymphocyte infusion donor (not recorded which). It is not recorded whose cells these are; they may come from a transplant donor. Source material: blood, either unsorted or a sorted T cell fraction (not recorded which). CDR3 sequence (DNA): TGCGCCAGCAAGGTTGGGGGGAATTCACCCCTCCACTTT. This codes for CASKVGGNSPLHF.